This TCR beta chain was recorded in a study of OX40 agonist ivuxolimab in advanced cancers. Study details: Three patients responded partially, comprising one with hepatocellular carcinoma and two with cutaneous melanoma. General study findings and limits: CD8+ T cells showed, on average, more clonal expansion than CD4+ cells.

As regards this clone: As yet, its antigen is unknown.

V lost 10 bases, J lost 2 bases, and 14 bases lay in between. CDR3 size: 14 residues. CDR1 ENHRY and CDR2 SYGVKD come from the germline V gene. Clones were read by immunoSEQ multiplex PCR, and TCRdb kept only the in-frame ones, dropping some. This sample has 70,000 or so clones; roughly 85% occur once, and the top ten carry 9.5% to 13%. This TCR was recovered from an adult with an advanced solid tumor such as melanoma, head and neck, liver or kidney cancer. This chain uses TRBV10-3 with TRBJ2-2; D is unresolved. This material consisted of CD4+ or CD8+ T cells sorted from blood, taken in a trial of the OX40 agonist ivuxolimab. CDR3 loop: CATERVANTGELFF. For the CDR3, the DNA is TGTGCCACAGAAAGGGTGGCCAACACCGGGGAGCTGTTTTTT.